This record concerns one TCR beta chain sequence. No antigen is known for it. The entry originates in a study of cytomegalovirus exposure and HLA in healthy donors. Study context: The 120 or so validation repertoires used a platform that matched the one used for the approximately 620 first-cohort repertoires, as a later analysis reported.

Per the germline V gene, CDR1 is SGHVS and CDR2 is FNYEAQ. The CDR3 is 14 residues long. V was shortened by 3 bases and J by 8 bases, with 13 bases between the two germline ends. Whole-study findings and limits: Listed as cytomegalovirus-associated were around 160 TCR beta chains. Reportedly, diagnosis of cytomegalovirus status by the classifier showed high specificity and sensitivity.

Profiling relied on immunoSEQ multiplex PCR, and the TCRdb table lists in-frame clones only, not all of them. The repertoire holds 200,000 to 300,000 clones, about 90% seen once, with approximately 3.1% in the top ten. The donors were part of the validation cohort, which consisted of roughly 120 subjects and was separate from the first cohort of hundreds of subjects. What was sequenced was PBMCs. The chain links TRBV7-6 to TRBJ1-4; D call uncertain. This receptor was obtained from a woman between 25 and 40 years old in good health and CMV-seronegative. CDR3 sequence reads: CASSLGSSREKLFF. The CDR3 nucleotides read TGTGCCAGCAGCTTGGGTAGTTCTCGGGAAAAACTGTTTTTT.